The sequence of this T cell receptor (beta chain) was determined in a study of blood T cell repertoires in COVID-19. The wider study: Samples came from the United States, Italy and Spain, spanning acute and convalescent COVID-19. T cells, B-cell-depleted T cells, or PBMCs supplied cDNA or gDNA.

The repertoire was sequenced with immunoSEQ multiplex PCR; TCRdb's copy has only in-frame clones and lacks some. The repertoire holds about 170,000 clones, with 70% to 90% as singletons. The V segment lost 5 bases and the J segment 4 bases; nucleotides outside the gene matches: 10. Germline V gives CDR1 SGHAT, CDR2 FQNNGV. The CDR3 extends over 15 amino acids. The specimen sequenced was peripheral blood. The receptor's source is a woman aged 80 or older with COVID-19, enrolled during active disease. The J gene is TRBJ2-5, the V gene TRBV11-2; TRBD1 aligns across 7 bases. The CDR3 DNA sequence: TGTGCCAGCAGCGGCCAGGGACAGCTATTAGAGACCCAGTACTTC. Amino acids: CASSGQGQLLETQYF.